A single sample gave rise to the 21 T cell receptor beta chains below, sequenced in a study of a mutant IDH1 vaccine in newly diagnosed glioma. Their target antigens are unknown. The repertoire was sequenced with immunoSEQ multiplex PCR; TCRdb's copy has only in-frame clones and lacks some. The profile shows tens of thousands of clones, around four fifths of them singletons. Time point in this sample: week 47, end of study. The content of each vaccine dose was 300 ug of mutant IDH1 20-mer peptide, and topical imiquimod accompanied it. Sequenced material: PBMCs, taken from a glioma patient whose treatment included an IDH1 peptide vaccine. The receptors stem from a woman aged 50 to 60 with glioma.

The rearrangement uses TRBV18 and TRBJ1-4, with D possibly matching TRBD1 (5 bases). The CDR3 extends over 15 amino acids. Trimming stripped 3 bases from V and 4 bases from J, with 12 bases between. Germline values: CDR1 KGHSH, CDR2 LQKENI. This CDR3 reads CASSPQGLGNEKLFF. CDR3 nucleotide sequence: TGTGCCAGCTCACCTCAGGGTTTGGGTAATGAAAAACTGTTTTTT. Full variable domain (remainder filled in from reference TRBV18 and TRBJ1-4): NAGVMQNPRHLVRRRGQEARLRCSPMKGHSHVYWYRQLPEEGLKFMVYLQKENIIDESGMPKERFSAEFPKEGPSILRIQQVVRGDSAAYFCASSPQGLGNEKLFFGSGTQLSVL.

The CDR3 region is CASTLNLRGVPTEAFF. CDR3 DNA sequence: TGCGCCAGCACCTTAAACTTGAGAGGGGTTCCCACTGAAGCTTTCTTT. The chain uses TRBV4-3 and TRBJ1-1; D might be TRBD1 (5 bases). V was clipped by 7 bases and J by 4 bases, with 22 bases between them. Germline V gives CDR1 LGHNA, CDR2 YSLEER. The CDR3 covers 16 residues.

The chain links TRBV2 to TRBJ2-3; TRBD2 aligns across 9 bases. In germline, CDR1 is SNHLY, CDR2 FYNNEI. V gave up 6 bases and J gave up 1 base; unmatched junction bases: 8. This CDR3 region has 16 residues. In nucleotides, the CDR3 is TGTGCCAGCAGGGGGGCTAGCGGGGTGCGCACAGATACGCAGTATTTT. Protein product: CASRGASGVRTDTQYF.

The chain recombines TRBV9 with TRBJ2-7, with 10 bases fitting TRBD2. Trimming removed 4 bases from V and 6 bases from J; junction bases left unmatched: 10. Germline V CDR1 and CDR2: SGDLS, YYNGEE. The CDR3 length is 15 residues. CDR3 nucleotide sequence: TGTGCCAGCAGCTCGAGCGGGGGGGCTTCTCTCGAGCAGTACTTC. This encodes CASSSSGGASLEQYF.

This chain uses TRBV6-5 with TRBJ2-1; 14 nucleotides align to TRBD2. Germline lookup yields CDR1 MNHEY and CDR2 SVGAGI. Trimming at V came to 6 bases and at J to 5 bases, leaving 3 bases not matched to a gene. The CDR3 has 15 amino acids. The CDR3 loop reads CASSGLAGGDNEQFF. The CDR3 DNA follows: TGTGCCAGCAGCGGACTAGCGGGGGGCGACAATGAGCAGTTCTTC.

The V gene is TRBV11-3, the J gene TRBJ2-2; D is possibly TRBD2 (7 bases). Trimming cost V 10 bases and J 6 bases, with 15 bases left between them. CDR3 length: 13 residues. The germline gives CDR1 SGHNT, CDR2 YENEEA. Here the CDR3 reads CATSGGQAGELFF. DNA for the CDR3: TGTGCCACCTCGGGGGGCCAGGCCGGGGAGCTGTTTTTT.

V usage is TRBV5-1 and J usage is TRBJ1-4; D remains ambiguous. V lost 1 base to trimming and J lost 4 bases, with 8 bases between them. This CDR3 comprises 14 residues. The germline V gene encodes CDR1 SGHRS and CDR2 YFSETQ. The CDR3: CASSLPAGNEKLFF. CDR3 DNA: TGCGCCAGCAGCTTGCCCGCGGGTAATGAAAAACTGTTTTTT.

V is TRBV19 and J is TRBJ1-2; the D is unclear. Trimming stripped 10 bases from V and 1 base from J, with 10 bases between. The CDR3 is made up of 12 amino acids. From germline, CDR1 is LNHDA and CDR2 SQIVND (reference sequence). CDR3 residues: CATTPDNYGYTF. CDR3 DNA: TGTGCCACCACTCCCGATAACTATGGCTACACCTTC. Combining the CDR3 with reference TRBV19 and TRBJ1-2 gives the whole variable domain DGGITQSPKYLFRKEGQNVTLSCEQNLNHDAMYWYRQDPGQGLRLIYYSQIVNDFQKGDIAEGYSVSREKKESFPLTVTSAQKNPTAFYLCATTPDNYGYTFGSGTRLTVV.

The CDR3 region is CASRDRGDTQYF. In nucleotides, the CDR3 is TGTGCCAGCAGGGACAGGGGAGATACGCAGTATTTT. This rearrangement joins TRBV6-5 to TRBJ2-3, with 9 bases aligning to TRBD1. V shed 6 bases, J shed 5 bases, and the junction held 0 bases outside the gene matches. The CDR3 consists of 12 residues. Germline CDR1 reads MNHEY; CDR2 reads SVGAGI.

This clone has only a few counts. The chain combines TRBV11-2 with TRBJ1-2, with 10 bases that match TRBD1. CDR1 is SGHAT, CDR2 FQNNGV, per germline. This CDR3 is built from 15 residues. The V gene end was trimmed by 8 bases and the J gene end by 0 bases; junction bases not matched to a gene: 6. DNA of the CDR3: TGTGCCAGCGGGACAGGGGTTGGAGCTAACTATGGCTACACCTTC. It yields the protein CASGTGVGANYGYTF.

This rearrangement joins TRBV7-6 to TRBJ1-1; D gene ambiguous. Deletions cut 4 bases from V and 4 bases from J, with 10 bases between. This CDR3 has 13 amino acids. Germline V gene lookup returns CDR1 SGHVS and CDR2 FNYEAQ. As DNA, the CDR3 is TGTGCCAGCAGCTCGAATACCGGCACTGAAGCTTTCTTT. This translates into CASSSNTGTEAFF.

The chain employs TRBV10-3 and TRBJ1-2; possibly TRBD1 for D (5 bases). Germline values: CDR1 ENHRY, CDR2 SYGVKD. The V end lost 0 bases, the J end lost 4 bases, and 9 bases lay between the germline ends. CDR3 size: 14 residues. The CDR3 region is CAISESQGPYGYTF. CDR3 coding DNA: TGTGCCATCAGTGAGTCGCAGGGCCCCTATGGCTACACCTTC.

V usage is TRBV6-5 and J usage is TRBJ1-1; perhaps TRBD1 as D (5 bases). Germline CDR1 and CDR2: MNHEY and SVGAGI. The CDR3 is 14 residues long. Trimming shortened V by 0 bases and J by 2 bases, and 7 bases separated the two germline ends. The CDR3 spells CASSYSTANTEAFF. CDR3 coding DNA: TGTGCCAGCAGTTACTCGACAGCTAACACTGAAGCTTTCTTT.

This chain links TRBV7-3 with TRBJ2-2, with D perhaps matching TRBD1 (6 bases). The germline gives CDR1 SGHTA, CDR2 FQGTGA. This CDR3 is built from 14 residues. V lost 3 bases, J lost 5 bases, and 10 bases lay in between. The chain's CDR3 is CASSFQGTTGELFF. CDR3 bases: TGTGCCAGCAGCTTCCAGGGGACGACCGGGGAGCTGTTTTTT.

The gene calls are TRBV30 and TRBJ1-4, with 10 bases aligning to TRBD1. Per the germline V gene, CDR1 is GTSNPN and CDR2 is SVGIG (reference sequence). This CDR3 has 14 amino acids. The CDR3: CASLGDRGYEKLFF. CDR3 in DNA: TGTGCTAGTTTAGGGGACAGGGGTTACGAAAAACTGTTTTTT.

The chain is built from TRBV6-1 and TRBJ1-1, with D unclear. CDR3 length: 12 residues. In germline, CDR1 is MNHNS, CDR2 SASEGT. V lost 1 base and J 9 bases, leaving 9 bases between the germline ends. CDR3 in amino acids: CASSEGGTQAFF. CDR3 bases: TGTGCCAGCAGTGAAGGGGGAACACAAGCTTTCTTT.

The chain is built from TRBV5-1 and TRBJ1-6; unclear D gene. V was trimmed by 6 bases and J by 6 bases, leaving 7 bases between them. This CDR3 is built from 12 residues. Germline-derived CDR1 and CDR2 are SGHRS and YFSETQ. The CDR3, as DNA: TGCGCCAGCAAGGAGACTAATTCACCCCTCCACTTT. Translated: CASKETNSPLHF. The full variable domain, rest sourced from reference TRBV5-1 and TRBJ1-6, is KAGVTQTPRYLIKTRGQQVTLSCSPISGHRSVSWYQQTPGQGLQFLFEYFSETQRNKGNFPGRFSGRQFSNSRSEMNVSTLELGDSALYLCASKETNSPLHFGNGTRLTVT.

This chain links TRBV5-4 with TRBJ2-6; D not certain. V was shortened by 0 bases and J by 2 bases, with 9 bases between the two germline ends. Germline CDR1 SGHNT, CDR2 YYREEE (reference sequence). The CDR3 totals 16 residues. The CDR3 here is CASSLDRQPGANVLTF. CDR3 bases: TGTGCCAGCAGCTTGGACAGACAACCTGGGGCCAACGTCCTGACTTTC.

V gene TRBV4-2 combines with J gene TRBJ1-1; D perhaps matches TRBD1 (6 bases). The CDR3 extends over 15 amino acids. Trimming left V 4 bases short and J 5 bases short, with 17 bases between. Germline V gene lookup returns CDR1 LGHNA and CDR2 YNFKEQ. The CDR3 region is CASSLPGTSGTEAFF. CDR3 coding DNA: TGTGCCAGCAGCCTACCCGGGACAAGCGGAACTGAAGCTTTCTTT.

The chain carries TRBV6-5 and TRBJ1-1; D unresolved. Germline V gene data show CDR1 as MNHEY and CDR2 as SVGAGI. V gave up 0 bases and J gave up 1 base, with 6 bases separating them. CDR3 length: 14 amino acids. CDR3 loop: CASSYSGTNTEAFF. CDR3 nucleotides: TGTGCCAGCAGTTACTCAGGAACGAACACTGAAGCTTTCTTT.

This chain uses TRBV19 with TRBJ2-7; 7 positions agree with TRBD1. The CDR3 sequence is 14 residues long. Losses at the gene ends were 5 bases for V and 2 bases for J; bases not matched to a gene: 6. Germline V gene lookup returns CDR1 LNHDA and CDR2 SQIVND (reference sequence). CDR3 residues: CASSLGTVPYEQYF. The CDR3 nucleotides are TGTGCCAGTAGTCTAGGGACAGTACCCTACGAGCAGTACTTC.